The 21 T cell receptor beta chains given below trace back to one sample, sequenced in a study of blood T cell repertoires in COVID-19. Assay: immunoSEQ multiplex PCR; the TCRdb copy retains only in-frame clones and omits some. The table lists fewer than 500,000 clones, 75% to 90% of them singletons. Sequenced input: peripheral blood. These receptors were taken from a woman aged 25 to 39 with acute or convalescent COVID-19.

This chain uses TRBV11-2 with TRBJ2-3; D might be TRBD1 (6 bases). This CDR3 has 13 residues. V lost 5 bases and J lost 4, with 10 bases in between. Looked up from germline, CDR1 is SGHAT and CDR2 is FQNNGV. The chain's CDR3 is CASSIRQADTQYF. The CDR3 DNA reads as TGTGCCAGCAGCATCCGACAGGCAGATACGCAGTATTTT.

V and J are TRBV19 and TRBJ1-5, with a possible D match to TRBD1 (5 bases). Germline V gene sequence: CDR1 LNHDA, CDR2 SQIVND (reference sequence). V was trimmed by 7 bases and J by 5 bases, leaving 18 bases between them. The length of the CDR3 is 15 residues. The CDR3: CASTEEHRRDQPQHF. CDR3 sequence (DNA): TGTGCCAGTACCGAAGAGCACAGGAGGGATCAGCCCCAGCATTTT.

This clone was recorded only once. This CDR3 reads CASRGRGGGAAGYTF. The CDR3 nucleotides read TGTGCCAGCAGGGGCAGGGGCGGGGGCGCGGCTGGCTACACCTTC. This chain uses TRBV7-2 with TRBJ1-2; tentatively, D is TRBD1 (6 bases). Germline CDR1 SGHTA, CDR2 FQGNSA. The V end lost 6 bases, the J end lost 7 bases, and 21 bases lay between the germline ends. This CDR3 comprises 15 residues.

The gene calls are TRBV7-2 and TRBJ2-5; perhaps TRBD1 as D (6 bases). V dropped 2 bases and J dropped 0 bases, with 7 bases sitting between them. The CDR3 consists of 14 residues. Germline V gives CDR1 SGHTA, CDR2 FQGNSA. DNA for the CDR3: TGTGCCAGCAGCTTAACAGGGAACCAAGAGACCCAGTACTTC. It yields the protein CASSLTGNQETQYF.

The chain has TRBV5-6 and TRBJ2-7; 14 bases line up with TRBD2. The germline gives CDR1 SGHDT, CDR2 YYEEEE. The CDR3 is 17 residues long. V shed 4 bases and J 4 bases; nucleotides not matched to a gene: 10. CDR3 sequence: CASSNPGLAGGRYEQYF. Written as DNA, the CDR3 is TGTGCCAGCAGCAACCCCGGACTAGCGGGGGGTAGGTACGAGCAGTACTTC.

The V call is TRBV9, the J call TRBJ2-3; D remains unclear. Looked up from germline, CDR1 is SGDLS and CDR2 is YYNGEE. CDR3 size: 16 residues. V dropped 1 base and J dropped 5 bases, with 17 bases sitting between them. CDR3: CASSVNPTPLGDTQYF. CDR3 DNA sequence: TGTGCCAGCAGCGTAAATCCTACGCCACTCGGAGATACGCAGTATTTT.

The J gene is TRBJ1-3, the V gene TRBV2, with D perhaps matching TRBD1 (6 bases). V dropped 5 bases and J dropped 0 bases, with 14 bases sitting between them. This CDR3 is built from 16 residues. Germline V CDR1 and CDR2: SNHLY, FYNNEI. CDR3 sequence: CASSWDTPGSGNTIYF. CDR3 in DNA: TGTGCCAGCAGTTGGGACACCCCGGGCTCTGGAAACACCATATATTTT.

The V and J genes are TRBV7-9 and TRBJ2-7, with a weak D call TRBD1 (6 bases). The CDR3 covers 14 residues. The germline CDR1 and CDR2 sequences are SEHNR and FQNEAQ (reference sequence). Trimming stripped 5 bases from V and 2 bases from J, with 13 bases between. CDR3 region: CASSPGVATYEQYF. DNA for the CDR3: TGTGCCAGCAGCCCAGGGGTTGCAACCTACGAGCAGTACTTC.

V usage is TRBV12-5 and J usage is TRBJ2-1, with 8 positions matching TRBD2. This CDR3 is 15 amino acids long. Looked up from germline, CDR1 is LGHNT and CDR2 is FRNRAP. V lost 7 bases to trimming and J lost 3 bases; unmatched junction nucleotides: 8. This CDR3 reads CASAEGRGGYNEQFF. CDR3 DNA sequence: TGTGCTAGTGCGGAGGGTCGGGGGGGCTACAATGAGCAGTTCTTC.

This chain links TRBV5-1 with TRBJ1-5; the match to TRBD1 covers 10 bases. Germline V gives CDR1 SGHRS, CDR2 YFSETQ. The CDR3 has 13 residues. V shed 9 bases, J shed 7 bases, and the junction held 7 bases outside the gene matches. CDR3 in amino acids: CAKGGQGWQPQHF. The CDR3 nucleotides are TGCGCCAAGGGGGGACAGGGGTGGCAGCCCCAGCATTTT.

The chain employs TRBV19 and TRBJ1-2; TRBD1 might be the D (6 bases). Germline loops: CDR1 LNHDA, CDR2 SQIVND (reference sequence). The CDR3 loop spans 14 amino acids. Trimming stripped 10 bases from V and 0 bases from J, with 15 bases between. CDR3 sequence reads: CAKLRQEPNYGYTF. The DNA for the CDR3 is TGTGCCAAACTTCGACAGGAACCTAACTATGGCTACACCTTC.

CDR3 bases: TGCGCCAGCAGCTTGGCGATGGGACAGGGGATCGGGGAGCTGTTTTTT. It specifies CASSLAMGQGIGELFF. The chain uses TRBV5-1 and TRBJ2-2, with 10 nucleotides matching TRBD1. In germline, CDR1 is SGHRS, CDR2 YFSETQ. This CDR3 has 16 amino acids. V trimming: 0 bases; J trimming: 7 bases; junction bases outside the gene matches: 6.

The chain links TRBV7-9 to TRBJ1-1; the D is unclear. Germline values: CDR1 SEHNR, CDR2 FQNEAQ (reference sequence). The CDR3 runs to 14 residues. V was trimmed by 5 bases and J by 4 bases, leaving 14 bases between them. As DNA, the CDR3 is TGTGCCAGCAGCCTAGACGCGAGGAGCACTGAAGCTTTCTTT. Translating it yields CASSLDARSTEAFF.

CDR3 coding DNA: TGTGCCAGCAGTTCCTGGACGGGACAGGGTATGAATGAGCAGTTCTTC. Residues: CASSSWTGQGMNEQFF. This chain uses TRBV6-5 with TRBJ2-1; 9 nucleotides align to TRBD1. The CDR3 runs to 16 residues. The germline gives CDR1 MNHEY, CDR2 SVGAGI. The J segment lost 7 bases and the V segment lost 4 bases, leaving 11 bases of the junction unmatched.

The CDR3 here is CASSGAGGPHEQFF. The DNA of the CDR3 is TGTGCCAGCAGTGGTGCGGGGGGGCCCCATGAGCAGTTCTTC. The chain recombines TRBV2 with TRBJ2-1; 9 nucleotides agree with TRBD2. The V and J ends lost 4 bases and 8 bases, in that order; junction bases with no gene match: 6. This CDR3 is built from 14 residues. Germline V CDR1 and CDR2: SNHLY, FYNNEI.

This chain links TRBV5-1 with TRBJ2-7; 8 bases match TRBD1. The CDR3 consists of 18 residues. V lost 0 bases, J lost 0 bases, and 11 bases stayed unmatched. Per the germline V gene, CDR1 is SGHRS and CDR2 is YFSETQ. In DNA form, the CDR3 reads TGCGCCAGCAGCTTGGGGTCCAATGGACAGGGATCCTCCTACGAGCAGTACTTC. Translating it yields CASSLGSNGQGSSYEQYF.

The chain uses TRBV19 and TRBJ2-7; 7 bases are shared with TRBD1. The CDR3 covers 16 residues. Germline V lookup: CDR1 LNHDA, CDR2 SQIVND (reference sequence). After removal of 5 bases from V and 0 bases from J, the junction contained 10 bases not matched to a gene. CDR3 nucleotides: TGTGCCAGTAGTTCCCGGGACAGTAGTTACTCCTACGAGCAGTACTTC. This translates into CASSSRDSSYSYEQYF.

V and J are TRBV4-1 and TRBJ2-7; 12 nucleotides agree with TRBD2. J gave up 0 bases and V 3 bases, and 9 bases lay outside the gene matches. CDR1 MGHRA and CDR2 YSYEKL come from the germline V gene. The CDR3 length is 18 residues. The DNA for the CDR3 is TGCGCCAGCAGCCATGCTACGGGACTAGCGGGCAGCTCCTACGAGCAGTACTTC. Amino acids: CASSHATGLAGSSYEQYF.

This rearrangement joins TRBV19 to TRBJ1-1, with D unclear. Germline-derived CDR1 and CDR2 are LNHDA and SQIVND (reference sequence). Trimming removed 5 bases from V and 0 bases from J, with 7 bases in between. This CDR3 contains 13 residues. This CDR3 reads CASSFRVNTEAFF. The DNA of the CDR3 is TGTGCCAGTAGTTTCCGGGTGAACACTGAAGCTTTCTTT.

This rearrangement joins TRBV30 to TRBJ2-1; D might be TRBD1 (6 bases). This CDR3 has 14 residues. Looked up from germline, CDR1 is GTSNPN and CDR2 is SVGIG (reference sequence). The ends were cut back, 4 bases at V and 7 bases at J, with 17 bases in the middle. CDR3 protein: CAWIFSGGGNEQFF. The DNA of the CDR3 is TGTGCCTGGATATTTTCTGGGGGCGGGAATGAGCAGTTCTTC.

This chain connects TRBV19 to TRBJ1-1; the D gene is possibly TRBD1 (6 bases). Germline lookup yields CDR1 LNHDA and CDR2 SQIVND (reference sequence). The V gene lost 7 bases and the J gene lost 1 base, with 13 bases spanning the gap. CDR3 length: 14 amino acids. Here the CDR3 DNA reads TGTGCCAGTACCCCGGGGGGCTGGAACACTGAAGCTTTCTTT. Translated, it gives CASTPGGWNTEAFF.